These 7 T cell receptor beta chains came from one sample sequenced in a study of fetal regulatory T cell absence and autoimmunity (dated by TCRdb to about 2017). Library method: the immunoSEQ multiplex PCR assay. Drawn from immuneACCESS, this table holds only the in-frame rearrangements with V and J called that TCRdb kept. Clones are partly lost; checked studies trace under half to an unresolved V gene and leave the rest unexplained. The sample has around 100,000 clones on record, about three quarters of them singletons. Roughly 2% of the sample rests with the top ten. Source material: pancreas tissue. All receptors come from a male donor with IPEX syndrome.

This clone has ten or more counts. V is TRBV2 and J is TRBJ2-2, with TRBD2 as a possible D gene (7 bases). Trimming cost V 9 bases and J 0 bases, with 14 bases left between them. This CDR3 contains 15 residues. CDR1 SNHLY and CDR2 FYNNEI come from the germline V gene. CDR3 sequence reads: CASKRDITNTGELFF. CDR3 nucleotide sequence: TGTGCCAGTAAGCGGGACATAACGAACACCGGGGAGCTGTTTTTT.

The chain combines TRBV4-3 with TRBJ1-1; D is unresolved. CDR3 length: 16 amino acids. Trimming took 4 bases from V and 4 from J, leaving 19 bases between them. CDR1 and CDR2 (germline): LGHNA, YSLEER. As DNA, the CDR3 is TGCGCCAGCAGCCGGAATATAGGGCGGCCTGGCACTGAAGCTTTCTTT. Translated: CASSRNIGRPGTEAFF.

The chain is built from TRBV2 and TRBJ2-7; D gene ambiguous. The CDR3 loop spans 15 amino acids. CDR1 and CDR2 (germline): SNHLY, FYNNEI. V lost 1 base and J lost 2, with 12 bases in between. The DNA of the CDR3 is TGTGCCAGCAGTGAAGGGAGACTGGGGACCTACGAGCAGTACTTC. Translated: CASSEGRLGTYEQYF.

The chain uses TRBV6-5 and TRBJ2-1, with a weak D call TRBD2 (6 bases). With 0 bases removed from V and 6 bases from J, the gap between germline ends came to 6 bases. Looked up from germline, CDR1 is MNHEY and CDR2 is SVGAGI. The CDR3 totals 13 residues. Written as DNA, the CDR3 is TGTGCCAGCAGTTACTCGACTAGCAATGAGCAGTTCTTC. As protein: CASSYSTSNEQFF.

This chain connects TRBV19 to TRBJ1-2, with 10 nucleotides matching TRBD1. CDR1 and CDR2 (germline): LNHDA, SQIVND (reference sequence). V lost 6 bases to trimming and J lost 4 bases; unmatched junction nucleotides: 5. The CDR3 has 14 residues. CDR3 DNA sequence: TGTGCCAGTAGCCGGGACAGGGGCATCTATGGCTACACCTTC. Translating gives CASSRDRGIYGYTF.

V gene TRBV7-9 combines with J gene TRBJ2-1; 10 bases agree with TRBD2. Germline V CDR1 and CDR2: SEHNR, FQNEAQ (reference sequence). V gave up 2 bases and J gave up 6 bases; unmatched junction bases: 1. The CDR3 extends over 14 amino acids. This chain's CDR3 is CASSLSSGSNEQFF. CDR3 DNA sequence: TGTGCCAGCAGCTTATCTAGCGGGAGCAATGAGCAGTTCTTC.

The V gene is TRBV6-4, the J gene TRBJ1-1; D unresolved. The CDR3 has 13 residues. Looked up from germline, CDR1 is MRHNA and CDR2 is SNTAGT. The ends were cut back, 0 bases at V and 1 base at J, with 3 bases in the middle. Here the CDR3 DNA reads TGTGCCAGCAGTGACTCGGGGAACACTGAAGCTTTCTTT. As protein: CASSDSGNTEAFF.